These T cell receptor beta chains were read from a single sample in a study of molecular identifiers for immune sequencing clone quantification. TCRdb used MiXCR to reprocess the PCR reads, holding one entry per CDR3 protein. The table records about half a million distinct CDR3 sequences, over 20% of them present only once. The sample was naive CD8+ T cells from blood, with Jurkat cell RNA spiked in. These receptors came from a human donor in good health. Some libraries in this study had Jurkat cell RNA spiked in. The CDR3 runs from the conserved cysteine through the conserved F or W. A D gene is named only where the DNA matches it firmly. Expanded clones get a size class; other rows say once, few or many, or leave the size out.

v_call	clone_size	j_call	d_call	cdr3_aa	cdr3_nt
TRBV27	-	TRBJ1-6	-	CASSLLGASLLHF	TGTGCCAGCAGTTTACTGGGAGCCTCACTCCTCCACTTT
TRBV19	many	TRBJ1-1	TRBD1	CASRGQSQDTEAFF	TGTGCCAGTAGGGGACAGAGCCAAGACACTGAAGCTTTCTTT
TRBV18	-	TRBJ1-4	-	CASSPPGQSVEKLFF	TGTGCCAGCTCACCACCGGGGCAGTCGGTTGAAAAACTGTTTTTT
TRBV4-2	few	TRBJ2-1	-	CASSHDGTGRLGEQFF	TGTGCCAGCAGCCACGACGGGACGGGGAGGCTTGGGGAGCAGTTCTTC
TRBV4-3	few	TRBJ2-7	TRBD2	CASSTSTSGVYEQYF	TGCGCCAGCAGCACGTCAACTAGCGGGGTCTACGAGCAGTACTTC
TRBV12-3/TRBV12-4	few	TRBJ1-1	-	CASRTGKQMNTEAFF	TGTGCCAGCAGAACGGGAAAGCAGATGAACACTGAAGCTTTCTTT
TRBV27	-	TRBJ1-1	-	CASSLNLLNTEAFF	TGTGCCAGCAGTCTAAACCTACTGAACACTGAAGCTTTCTTT
TRBV30	many	TRBJ2-7	TRBD2	CAWSVTRGAYEQYF	TGTGCCTGGAGTGTGACCCGGGGGGCCTACGAGCAGTACTTC
TRBV25-1	-	TRBJ2-2	TRBD1	CASSSQTGWTGELFF	TGTGCCAGCAGTTCCCAGACAGGGTGGACCGGGGAGCTGTTTTTT
TRBV5-1	many	TRBJ2-7	-	CASSLDPLMGPYEQYF	TGCGCCAGCAGCTTGGACCCCTTGATGGGGCCCTACGAGCAGTACTTC
TRBV29-1	-	TRBJ1-2	-	CSVEETANYGYPF	TGCAGCGTTGAAGAGACAGCTAACTATGGCTACCCCTTC
TRBV2	many	TRBJ1-2	-	CASSVSGTFYGYTF	TGTGCCAGCAGTGTTTCTGGGACGTTCTATGGCTACACCTTC
TRBV12-5	-	TRBJ1-1	-	CASGLRGTEAFF	TGTGCTAGTGGTTTGAGGGGTACTGAAGCTTTCTTT
TRBV4-3	-	TRBJ2-5	TRBD1	CASSQDRGWRQGEETQYF	TGCGCCAGCAGCCAAGATAGAGGTTGGCGGCAGGGGGAAGAGACCCAGTACTTC
TRBV2	many	TRBJ2-2	-	CASRGDTGELFF	TGTGCCAGCAGGGGGGACACCGGGGAGCTGTTTTTT
TRBV19	-	TRBJ2-2	TRBD2	CASRTGTRGTGELFF	TGTGCCAGTAGGACCGGGACTAGAGGAACCGGGGAGCTGTTTTTT
TRBV28	many	TRBJ2-7	TRBD2	CAWGTSSYEQYF	TGTGCCTGGGGGACTAGCTCCTACGAGCAGTACTTC
TRBV7-9	many	TRBJ2-5	-	CASSPRTWETQETQYF	TGTGCCAGCAGCCCCCGAACGTGGGAAACCCAAGAGACCCAGTACTTC
TRBV27	few	TRBJ2-2	-	CASRISVTGELFF	TGTGCCAGCAGAATTTCGGTGACCGGGGAGCTGTTTTTT
TRBV30	few	TRBJ2-7	TRBD2	CAWRGTSEFYEQYF	TGTGCCTGGAGGGGGACTAGCGAGTTCTACGAGCAGTACTTC
TRBV19	few	TRBJ1-2	TRBD1	CASTLGTGAIDGYTF	TGTGCCAGTACCCTAGGGACAGGGGCGATCGATGGCTACACCTTC
TRBV4-2	few	TRBJ2-3	-	CASSQGVYGSADTQYF	TGTGCCAGCAGCCAAGGTGTGTACGGGAGCGCAGATACGCAGTATTTT
TRBV5-1	-	TRBJ1-6	-	CTSSLDNLGYNSPLHF	TGCACCAGCAGCTTGGATAACCTAGGATATAATTCACCCCTCCACTTT
TRBV6-6	-	TRBJ2-7	TRBD2	CAVGLAAYEQYF	TGTGCCGTGGGACTAGCGGCCTACGAGCAGTACTTC
TRBV19	few	TRBJ1-2	TRBD1	CASSVGQGILGYTF	TGTGCCAGTAGTGTAGGACAGGGGATTCTTGGCTACACCTTC
TRBV5-5	-	TRBJ2-7	TRBD1	CASSLDRGRLYEQYF	TGTGCCAGCAGCTTAGACAGGGGGCGTCTCTACGAGCAGTACTTC
TRBV13	-	TRBJ1-1	-	CASSLGIPMNTEAFF	TGTGCCAGCAGCTTAGGGATCCCAATGAACACTGAAGCTTTCTTT
TRBV30	-	TRBJ1-6	TRBD1	CAWTGGQGYLDSPLHF	TGTGCCTGGACCGGGGGACAGGGATATTTGGATTCACCCCTCCACTTT
TRBV27	-	TRBJ1-2	-	CASSLTTSGYGYTF	TGTGCCAGCAGTTTAACGACAAGCGGTTACGGCTACACCTTC
TRBV12-3/TRBV12-4	-	TRBJ2-5	-	CASSLYFRQETQYF	TGTGCCAGCAGTTTATATTTCAGACAAGAGACCCAGTACTTC
TRBV2	few	TRBJ1-2	-	CATSQSYGYTF	TGTGCCACCTCACAGAGCTATGGCTACACCTTC
TRBV12-3/TRBV12-4	many	TRBJ1-1	-	CASRGEDGTGAFF	TGTGCCAGCAGGGGTGAGGACGGCACGGGAGCTTTCTTT
TRBV27	few	TRBJ2-7	TRBD1	CASSLVRGQEQYF	TGTGCCAGCAGTTTAGTCAGGGGGCAAGAGCAGTACTTC
TRBV27	-	TRBJ1-5	-	CASSDRVPSNQPQHF	TGTGCCAGCAGTGATAGGGTTCCGAGCAATCAGCCCCAGCATTTT
TRBV6-1	few	TRBJ2-2	-	CASSEAGSYTGELFF	TGTGCCAGCAGTGAAGCGGGGTCTTACACCGGGGAGCTGTTTTTT
TRBV24-1	many	TRBJ2-4	-	CATSDLTGSTQYF	TGTGCCACCAGTGATTTAACGGGCTCCACTCAGTACTTC
TRBV27	many	TRBJ2-3	TRBD2	CASTIAGGFPDTQYF	TGTGCCAGCACAATAGCGGGAGGTTTCCCAGATACGCAGTATTTT
TRBV28	many	TRBJ2-5	TRBD1	CASSFGTGGEETQYF	TGTGCCAGCAGTTTTGGGACAGGGGGAGAAGAGACCCAGTACTTC
TRBV24-1	-	TRBJ2-1	TRBD1	CATSDYRGPDSYNEQLF	TGTGCCACCAGTGATTACAGGGGTCCCGACTCCTACAATGAGCAGCTCTTC
TRBV6-5	-	TRBJ1-5	-	CASRAGRGNQPQHF	TGTGCCAGCAGAGCAGGTAGGGGAAATCAGCCCCAGCATTTT
TRBV24-1	many	TRBJ2-3	TRBD2	CATSDFTSGVDTQYF	TGTGCCACCAGTGATTTCACTAGCGGGGTGGATACGCAGTATTTT
TRBV4-2	many	TRBJ2-7	-	CASSQDFGPSGEQYF	TGTGCCAGCAGCCAAGATTTCGGGCCGAGTGGCGAGCAGTACTTC
TRBV27	-	TRBJ1-1	-	CASSALGMNTEAFF	TGTGCCAGCAGTGCCTTAGGAATGAACACTGAAGCTTTCTTT